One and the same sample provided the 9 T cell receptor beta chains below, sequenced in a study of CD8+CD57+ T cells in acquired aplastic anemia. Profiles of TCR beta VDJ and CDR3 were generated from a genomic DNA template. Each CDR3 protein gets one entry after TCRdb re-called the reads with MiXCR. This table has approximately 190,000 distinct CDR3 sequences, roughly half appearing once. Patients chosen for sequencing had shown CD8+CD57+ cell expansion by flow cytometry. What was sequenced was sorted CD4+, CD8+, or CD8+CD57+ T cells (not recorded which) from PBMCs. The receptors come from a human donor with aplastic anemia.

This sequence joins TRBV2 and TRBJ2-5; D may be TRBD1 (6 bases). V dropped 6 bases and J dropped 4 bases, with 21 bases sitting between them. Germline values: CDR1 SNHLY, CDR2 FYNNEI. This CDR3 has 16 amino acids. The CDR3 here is CASRTIREIRGETQYF. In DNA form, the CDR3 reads TGTGCCAGCAGAACCATTAGGGAGATCAGGGGAGAGACCCAGTACTTC. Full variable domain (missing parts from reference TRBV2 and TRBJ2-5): EPEVTQTPSHQVTQMGQEVILRCVPISNHLYFYWYRQILGQKVEFLVSFYNNEISEKSEIFDDQFSVERPDGSNFTLKIRSTKLEDSAMYFCASRTIREIRGETQYFGPGTRLLVL.

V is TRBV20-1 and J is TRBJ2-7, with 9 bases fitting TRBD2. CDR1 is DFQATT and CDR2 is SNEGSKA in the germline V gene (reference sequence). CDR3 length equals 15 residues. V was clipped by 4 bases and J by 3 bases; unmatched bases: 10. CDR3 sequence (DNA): TGCAGTGCTACTCCAGGGCTAGCGGGGAACTACGAGCAGTACTTC. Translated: CSATPGLAGNYEQYF.

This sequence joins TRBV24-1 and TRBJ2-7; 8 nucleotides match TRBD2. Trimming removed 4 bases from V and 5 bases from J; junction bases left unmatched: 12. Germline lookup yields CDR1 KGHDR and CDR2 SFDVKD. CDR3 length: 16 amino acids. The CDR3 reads CATSDPSPAGVDEQYF. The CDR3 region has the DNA TGTGCCACCAGTGACCCCTCCCCAGCGGGAGTGGACGAGCAGTACTTC.

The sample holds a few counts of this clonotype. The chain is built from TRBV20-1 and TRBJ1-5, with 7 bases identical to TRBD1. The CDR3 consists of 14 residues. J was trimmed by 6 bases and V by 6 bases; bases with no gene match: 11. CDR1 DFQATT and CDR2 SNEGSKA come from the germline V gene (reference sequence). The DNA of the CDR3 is TGCAGTGCCACCAGGGGGGATATGCCTCAGCCCCAGCATTTT. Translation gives CSATRGDMPQPQHF.

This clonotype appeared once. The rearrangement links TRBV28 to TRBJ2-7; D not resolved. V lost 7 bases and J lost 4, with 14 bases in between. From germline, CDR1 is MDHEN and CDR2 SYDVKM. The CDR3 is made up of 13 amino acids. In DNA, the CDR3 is TGTGCCAGCAAAACCAAGACTGTTTACGAGCAGTACTTC. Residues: CASKTKTVYEQYF.

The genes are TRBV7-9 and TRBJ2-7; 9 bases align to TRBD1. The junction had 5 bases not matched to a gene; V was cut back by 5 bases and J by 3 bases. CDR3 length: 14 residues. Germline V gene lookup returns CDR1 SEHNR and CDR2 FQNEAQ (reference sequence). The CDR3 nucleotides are TGTGCCAGCAGCCATTTGGGACAGGGCTACGAGCAGTACTTC. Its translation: CASSHLGQGYEQYF. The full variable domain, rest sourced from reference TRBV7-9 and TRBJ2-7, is DTGVSQNPRHKITKRGQNVTFRCDPISEHNRLYWYRQTLGQGPEFLTYFQNEAQLEKSRLLSDRFSAERPKGSFSTLEIQRTEQGDSAMYLCASSHLGQGYEQYFGPGTRLTVT.

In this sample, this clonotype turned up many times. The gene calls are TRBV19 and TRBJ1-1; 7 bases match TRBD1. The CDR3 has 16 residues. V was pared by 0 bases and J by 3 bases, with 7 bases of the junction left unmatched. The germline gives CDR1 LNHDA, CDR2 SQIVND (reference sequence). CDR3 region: CASSIEGQVGDTEAFF. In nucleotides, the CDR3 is TGTGCCAGTAGTATAGAAGGACAGGTCGGAGACACTGAAGCTTTCTTT.

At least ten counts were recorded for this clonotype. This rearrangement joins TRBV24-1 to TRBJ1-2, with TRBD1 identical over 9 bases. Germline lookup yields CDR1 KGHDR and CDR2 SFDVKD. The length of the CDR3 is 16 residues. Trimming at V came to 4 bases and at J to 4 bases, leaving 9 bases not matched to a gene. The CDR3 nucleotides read TGTGCCACCAGTGACCACACAGGGGGCCGAGGCTATGGCTACACCTTC. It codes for CATSDHTGGRGYGYTF.

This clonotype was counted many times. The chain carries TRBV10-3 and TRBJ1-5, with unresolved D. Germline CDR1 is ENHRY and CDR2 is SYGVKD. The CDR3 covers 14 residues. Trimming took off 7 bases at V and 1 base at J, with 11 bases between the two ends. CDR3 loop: CAITGPPSNQPQHF. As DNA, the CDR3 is TGTGCCATCACCGGACCTCCGAGCAATCAGCCCCAGCATTTT.